The rows below give T cell receptor beta chains drawn from one sample of a study of shared clonotypes between healthy human individuals. The repertoire was sequenced with immunoSEQ multiplex PCR; TCRdb's copy has only in-frame clones and lacks some. The repertoire consists of about 980,000 clones, with about 80% occurring once and the leading ten covering nearly 1.5%. The sample was memory CD4+ T cells sorted from blood. The receptors come from a man younger than 30 in good health. Both conserved end residues are part of each CDR3. D genes are given only for firm matches. For some rows the clone size is stated as once, few or many, or as a class when expanded; others skip it.

D gene	clone size	V gene	J gene	CDR3 protein	CDR3 DNA
.	.	TRBV5-1	TRBJ2-5	CASSLGGEKETQYF	TGCGCCAGCAGCTTGGGAGGGGAGAAAGAGACCCAGTACTTC
.	.	TRBV4-1	TRBJ2-3	CASSQRTGFTDTQYF	TGCGCCAGCAGCCAAAGGACGGGCTTCACAGATACGCAGTATTTT
.	few	TRBV4-1	TRBJ2-3	CASSQERPGVGADTQYF	TGCGCCAGCAGCCAAGAAAGGCCGGGAGTAGGAGCAGATACGCAGTATTTT
.	.	TRBV6-6	TRBJ1-1	CASRYRADTEAFF	TGTGCCAGCAGGTACAGGGCGGACACTGAAGCTTTCTTT
TRBD1	.	TRBV6-6	TRBJ1-1	CASSPTGVATEAFF	TGTGCCAGCAGTCCGACAGGGGTTGCCACTGAAGCTTTCTTT
TRBD2	.	TRBV29-1	TRBJ2-3	CSARGTSGDDTQYF	TGCAGCGCTAGGGGGACTAGCGGGGATGATACGCAGTATTTT
.	.	TRBV29-1	TRBJ2-5	CSVVRAQETQYF	TGCAGCGTTGTAAGGGCCCAAGAGACCCAGTACTTC
.	few	TRBV6-6	TRBJ2-7	CASRQGGGTYEQYF	TGTGCCAGCAGGCAAGGCGGAGGGACCTACGAGCAGTACTTC
.	.	TRBV5-1	TRBJ2-6	CASSFGGSGANVLTF	TGCGCCAGCAGCTTCGGGGGCTCTGGGGCCAACGTCCTGACTTTC
TRBD2	many	TRBV9	TRBJ2-5	CASSYSGGNQETQYF	TGTGCCAGCAGCTATAGCGGGGGTAACCAAGAGACCCAGTACTTC
TRBD1	.	TRBV30	TRBJ2-7	CACGQVAYEQYF	TGTGCCTGCGGACAGGTAGCCTACGAGCAGTACTTC
.	.	TRBV7-2	TRBJ2-1	CASSPGQKGTSAWGQFF	TGTGCCAGCAGCCCGGGACAAAAAGGGACCTCCGCGTGGGGACAGTTCTTC
TRBD1	.	TRBV28	TRBJ1-2	CASSESGTGAPWNYGYTF	TGTGCCAGCAGCGAATCCGGGACAGGGGCCCCATGGAACTATGGCTACACCTTC
.	.	TRBV5-4	TRBJ2-6	CASSPEGSWGANVLTF	TGTGCCAGCAGCCCTGAGGGGAGTTGGGGGGCCAACGTCCTGACTTTC
TRBD1	.	TRBV5-6	TRBJ1-1	CASRRQGARTEAFF	TGTGCCAGCAGGAGACAGGGGGCGCGGACTGAAGCTTTCTTT
.	.	TRBV30	TRBJ1-5	CAWREQVGNQPQHF	TGTGCCTGGAGGGAACAGGTCGGAAATCAGCCCCAGCATTTT
TRBD2	.	TRBV27	TRBJ2-1	CASSSGLAVTGNEQFF	TGTGCCAGCAGTTCGGGACTAGCTGTGACGGGCAATGAGCAGTTCTTC
.	.	TRBV27	TRBJ1-1	CASSWLRNTEAFF	TGTGCCAGCAGTTGGTTACGGAACACTGAAGCTTTCTTT
TRBD1	few	TRBV27	TRBJ1-5	CASSPGQGHQPQHF	TGTGCCAGCAGTCCAGGACAGGGCCATCAGCCCCAGCATTTT